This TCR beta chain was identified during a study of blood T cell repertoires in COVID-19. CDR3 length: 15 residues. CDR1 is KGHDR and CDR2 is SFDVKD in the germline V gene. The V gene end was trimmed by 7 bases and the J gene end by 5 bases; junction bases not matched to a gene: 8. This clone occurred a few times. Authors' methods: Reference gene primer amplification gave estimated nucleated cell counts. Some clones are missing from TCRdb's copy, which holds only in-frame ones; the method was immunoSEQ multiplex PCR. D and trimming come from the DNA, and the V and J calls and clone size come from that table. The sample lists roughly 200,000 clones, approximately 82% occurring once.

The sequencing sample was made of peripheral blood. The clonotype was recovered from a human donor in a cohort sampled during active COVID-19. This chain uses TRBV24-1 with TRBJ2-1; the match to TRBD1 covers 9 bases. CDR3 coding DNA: TGTGCCACCAGGTCAGGGGACAGGGTGAACAATGAGCAGTTCTTC. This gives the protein CATRSGDRVNNEQFF.